The 18 T cell receptor beta chains presented below share a single source sample, sequenced in a study of cytotoxic CD8 clonotypes in ibrutinib-treated CLL. Some clones are missing from TCRdb's copy, which holds only in-frame ones; the method was immunoSEQ multiplex PCR. The sample includes roughly 250,000 clones, around 70% of them seen just once. Sequenced here: PBMCs, sampled after 24 months of ibrutinib treatment. The source is a human donor with chronic lymphocytic leukemia.

This clone was picked up a small number of times. Compared with germline, one end of the junction differs, possibly owing to a read error. This chain connects TRBV7-7 to TRBJ2-5, with 8 bases that match TRBD2. Germline V gives CDR1 SSHAT, CDR2 FNYEAQ (reference sequence). This CDR3 is 14 amino acids long. Here the CDR3 DNA reads TGTGCTAGCAGTTCCGGGACTAGCCAAGAGACCCAGTACTTC. Translated: CASSSGTSQETQYF.

V is TRBV5-1 and J is TRBJ1-5; D gene ambiguous. V lost 1 base and J 5 bases, leaving 16 bases between the germline ends. The CDR3 is 16 residues long. Germline CDR1 reads SGHRS; CDR2 reads YFSETQ. CDR3 region: CASSLLASPNDQPQHF. The CDR3 DNA is TGCGCCAGCAGCTTGTTAGCCAGCCCGAACGATCAGCCCCAGCATTTT.

A word on this clone: The same CDR3 also results from other DNA sequences found in this sample. This chain joins TRBV6-6 and TRBJ2-7; no reliable D call. The CDR3 length is 13 residues. The germline V and J ends were trimmed by 0 bases and 3 bases, with 6 bases remaining between them. Per the germline V gene, CDR1 is MNHNY and CDR2 is SVGAGI (reference sequence). The CDR3, as DNA: TGTGCCAGCAGTTACTCCCGCGGCTACGAGCAGTACTTC. This sequence encodes CASSYSRGYEQYF.

The genes are TRBV5-4 and TRBJ2-2, with 7 bases lining up with TRBD2. This CDR3 spans 15 amino acids. Germline V lookup: CDR1 SGHNT, CDR2 YYREEE (reference sequence). J was trimmed by 4 bases and V by 3 bases; bases with no gene match: 6. The CDR3 bases are TGTGCCAGCAGCTGGTGGGAGGGCGTCACCGGGGAGCTGTTTTTT. Amino acid sequence: CASSWWEGVTGELFF.

The chain joins TRBV5-5 to TRBJ1-5; no definite D call. This CDR3 region has 13 residues. CDR1 is SGHKS and CDR2 is YYEKEE in the germline V gene (reference sequence). Trimming left V 4 bases short and J 4 bases short, with 9 bases between. CDR3 nucleotides: TGTGCCAGCAGCCGGATGCCAAATCAGCCCCAGCATTTT. This codes for CASSRMPNQPQHF.

The genes are TRBV11-1 and TRBJ1-1; the D is unclear. The length of the CDR3 is 13 residues. Germline V gives CDR1 SGHAT, CDR2 FQDESV (reference sequence). The V end was cut by 5 bases, the J end by 6 bases, with 13 bases between. The CDR3 region has the DNA TGTGCCAGCAGCCTCCGGGCTTCCGCTGAAGCTTTCTTT. Translation: CASSLRASAEAFF.

The chain uses TRBV19 and TRBJ2-1; 16 nucleotides align to TRBD2. The CDR3 contains 19 residues. Trimming at V came to 6 bases and at J to 5 bases, leaving 13 bases not matched to a gene. CDR1 and CDR2 (germline): LNHDA, SQIVND (reference sequence). CDR3 amino acids: CASRESGTSGRAIHNEQFF. CDR3 sequence (DNA): TGTGCCAGTAGAGAATCCGGGACTAGCGGGAGGGCCATCCACAATGAGCAGTTCTTC.

The rearrangement uses TRBV28 and TRBJ2-3; 7 bases align to TRBD2. With V trimmed by 6 bases and J by 1 base, 7 bases remained unmatched. This CDR3 spans 15 amino acids. Germline V gene lookup returns CDR1 MDHEN and CDR2 SYDVKM. CDR3 nucleotide sequence: TGTGCCAGCAGCCCTTTGGGGGGGGGCACAGATACGCAGTATTTT. Translation gives CASSPLGGGTDTQYF. Based on the CDR3 plus reference TRBV28 and TRBJ2-3, the full variable domain is DVKVTQSSRYLVKRTGEKVFLECVQDMDHENMFWYRQDPGLGLRLIYFSYDVKMKEKGDIPEGYSVSREKKERFSLILESASTNQTSMYLCASSPLGGGTDTQYFGPGTRLTVL.

This sequence joins TRBV4-2 and TRBJ1-5; perhaps TRBD1 as D (5 bases). V shed 0 bases and J shed 0 bases, with 6 bases lying between them. Germline values: CDR1 LGHNA, CDR2 YNFKEQ. CDR3 size: 15 residues. This chain's CDR3 is CASSQEGPSNQPQHF. CDR3 DNA: TGTGCCAGCAGCCAAGAGGGGCCTAGCAATCAGCCCCAGCATTTT.

The chain carries TRBV13 and TRBJ2-3, with 13 bases that match TRBD2. CDR1 is PRHDT, CDR2 FYEKMQ, per germline (reference sequence). J was trimmed by 2 bases and V by 3 bases; bases with no gene match: 5. This CDR3 has 17 residues. This CDR3 is CASSLRTSGRTTDTQYF. For the CDR3, the DNA is TGTGCCAGCAGCTTGCGGACTAGCGGGAGAACCACAGATACGCAGTATTTT.

The chain is built from TRBV11-2 and TRBJ2-7; 8 bases align to TRBD1. V lost 0 bases and J lost 5; bases outside the gene matches: 12. The CDR3 sequence is 17 residues long. Germline CDR1 is SGHAT and CDR2 is FQNNGV. The CDR3 DNA follows: TGTGCCAGCAGCTTAGAGTCGGCGGACAGGGACCAGGACGAGCAGTACTTC. Its protein is CASSLESADRDQDEQYF.

V usage is TRBV7-8 and J usage is TRBJ2-3; D remains unclear. The germline V gene encodes CDR1 SGHVS and CDR2 FQNEAQ. The CDR3 sequence is 16 residues long. Trimming took 8 bases from V and 2 from J, leaving 20 bases between them. The CDR3 sequence is CASATIAEITTDTQYF. The DNA for the CDR3 is TGTGCCAGCGCCACGATCGCCGAGATAACCACAGATACGCAGTATTTT.

The V call is TRBV7-6, the J call TRBJ2-5; TRBD1 agrees at 8 bases. The CDR3 covers 16 residues. The J segment lost 4 bases and the V segment lost 5 bases, leaving 12 bases of the junction unmatched. Germline values: CDR1 SGHVS, CDR2 FNYEAQ. The CDR3 DNA reads as TGTGCCAGCAGCAGGGGCCCAGGGGGCGGAGGAGAGACCCAGTACTTC. Its translation is CASSRGPGGGGETQYF.

This clone was counted a single time. This chain joins TRBV25-1 and TRBJ2-3; 7 nucleotides align to TRBD2. The germline V gene encodes CDR1 MGHDK and CDR2 SYGVNS. Trimming took 4 bases from V and 0 from J; bases not matched to a gene: 1. This CDR3 has 14 amino acids. Here the CDR3 reads CASSGLASTDTQYF. The CDR3 DNA is TGTGCCAGCAGTGGACTAGCTAGCACAGATACGCAGTATTTT.

This chain joins TRBV11-2 and TRBJ2-7; D gene uncertain. The CDR3 totals 15 residues. V was shortened by 0 bases and J by 0 bases, with 9 bases between the two germline ends. Germline V CDR1 and CDR2: SGHAT, FQNNGV. CDR3 bases: TGTGCCAGCAGCTTAGAAAGCAGGAGCTCCTACGAGCAGTACTTC. Protein product: CASSLESRSSYEQYF. The entire variable domain, with the rest obtained from reference TRBV11-2 and TRBJ2-7, is as follows: EAGVAQSPRYKIIEKRQSVAFWCNPISGHATLYWYQQILGQGPKLLIQFQNNGVVDDSQLPKDRFSAERLKGVDSTLKIQPAKLEDSAVYLCASSLESRSSYEQYFGPGTRLTVT.

This clone was detected only a few times. This chain connects TRBV10-1 to TRBJ2-7; 7 positions match TRBD1. The CDR3 extends over 13 amino acids. The germline CDR1 and CDR2 sequences are WNHNN and SYGVQD (reference sequence). After removal of 4 bases from V and 3 bases from J, the junction contained 3 bases not matched to a gene. CDR3 protein: CASSVGGGYEQYF. Here the CDR3 DNA reads TGCGCCAGCAGTGTAGGGGGCGGCTACGAGCAGTACTTC.

This chain uses TRBV16 with TRBJ1-2; D unclear. Trimming removed 6 bases at V and 7 bases at J, with 12 bases between. This CDR3 spans 12 amino acids. Germline assignment: CDR1 KGHSY and CDR2 FQNENV. CDR3 loop: CASSLRARGYTF. DNA of the CDR3: TGTGCCAGCAGTTTGCGGGCGCGTGGCTACACCTTC.

This chain uses TRBV29-1 with TRBJ2-7, with a tentative D call TRBD2 (5 bases). This CDR3 has 15 amino acids. The germline CDR1 and CDR2 sequences are SQVTM and ANQGSEA. V was cut by 4 bases and J by 5 bases, with 21 bases left in between. This CDR3 reads CSVVRPTRVGDEQYF. The DNA of the CDR3 is TGCAGCGTTGTTCGACCAACGAGGGTCGGCGACGAGCAGTACTTC.